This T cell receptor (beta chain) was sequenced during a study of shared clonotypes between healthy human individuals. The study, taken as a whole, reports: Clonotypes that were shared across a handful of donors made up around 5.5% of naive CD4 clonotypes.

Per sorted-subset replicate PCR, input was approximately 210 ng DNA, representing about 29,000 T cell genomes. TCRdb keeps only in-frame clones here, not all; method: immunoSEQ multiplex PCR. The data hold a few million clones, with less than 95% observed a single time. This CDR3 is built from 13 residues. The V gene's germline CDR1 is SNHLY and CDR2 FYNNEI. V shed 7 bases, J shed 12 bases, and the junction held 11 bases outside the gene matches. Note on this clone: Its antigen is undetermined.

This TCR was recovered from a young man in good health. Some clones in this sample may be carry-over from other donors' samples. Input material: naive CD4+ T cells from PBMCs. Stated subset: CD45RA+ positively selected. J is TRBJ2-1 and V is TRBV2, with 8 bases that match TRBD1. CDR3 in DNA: TGTGCCAGCAAAGGGACACCACAGGGGGGGCAGTTCTTC. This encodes CASKGTPQGGQFF.